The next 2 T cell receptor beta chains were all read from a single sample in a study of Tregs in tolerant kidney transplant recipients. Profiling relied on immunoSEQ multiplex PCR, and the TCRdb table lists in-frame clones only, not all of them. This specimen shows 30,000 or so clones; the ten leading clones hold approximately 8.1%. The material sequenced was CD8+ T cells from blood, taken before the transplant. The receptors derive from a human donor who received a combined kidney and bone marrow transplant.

Incomplete CDR3 DNA: TGTGCCAGCAGGGCGGGCTGGGCCTATAATTCACCC. Translated, it gives CASRAGWAYNSP. The entire CDR3 protein reads CASRAGWAYNSPLHF. The chain employs TRBV28 and TRBJ1-6; no reliable D call. Read data end 3 residues before the CDR3 end; the end is taken from the germline J gene. The CDR3 sequence is 15 residues long. Germline V gene sequence: CDR1 MDHEN, CDR2 SYDVKM. V was cut by 6 bases and J by 2 bases, with 11 bases left in between.

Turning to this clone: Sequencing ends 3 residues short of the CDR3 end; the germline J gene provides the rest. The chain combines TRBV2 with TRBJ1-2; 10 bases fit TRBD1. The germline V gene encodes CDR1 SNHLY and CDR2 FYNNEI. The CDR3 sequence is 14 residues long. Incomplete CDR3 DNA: TGTGCCAGCAAAGAAGGGACAGGGGTTACGAGC. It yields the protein CASKEGTGVTS. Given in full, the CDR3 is CASKEGTGVTSYTF.